Below, 6 T cell receptor beta chains from the same sample are listed, as sequenced in a study of regulatory T cells in long-lasting Graves disease. The time point denotes: newly diagnosed GD, antithyroid drugs for less than 3 months. Following extraction of RNA from PBMCs, that RNA was used to make the TCR library. Libraries of TCR beta came from iRepertoire HTBI primers plus Arm-PCR of CDR3 regions. MiXCR, run by TCRdb on the multiplex PCR reads, gives a single entry per CDR3 protein. The table lists about 530,000 distinct CDR3 sequences, about 15% of them singletons. The same data also went into a second study, on T cells in Graves' hyperthyroidism and ophthalmopathy.

The sample in question was peripheral blood mononuclear cells (PBMCs), obtained at new diagnosis, from a patient treated with antithyroid drugs. Receptor source: a woman aged 40-60 years with Graves disease.

This clonotype was observed many times. CDR3 coding DNA: TGTGCCAGCCCGGCAGGGCAGGGACGAGAGACCCAGTACTTC. Translated: CASPAGQGRETQYF. V and J are TRBV2 and TRBJ2-5; D may be TRBD1 or TRBD2 (5 bases each). Germline V CDR1 and CDR2: SNHLY, FYNNEI. The CDR3 extends over 14 amino acids. Trimming left V 8 bases short and J 4 bases short, with 17 bases between.

There are many counts of this clonotype. The chain employs TRBV3-1 and TRBJ2-2, with a weak D call TRBD1 (5 bases). The CDR3 has 16 amino acids. The germline gives CDR1 LGHDT, CDR2 YNNKEL (reference sequence). The ends were cut back, 2 bases at V and 7 bases at J, with 17 bases in the middle. The CDR3 sequence: CASSQIRDTFGGELFF. CDR3 sequence (DNA): TGTGCCAGCAGCCAAATCAGGGATACCTTTGGCGGGGAGCTGTTTTTT.

This clonotype occurred a few times. The chain combines TRBV6-1 with TRBJ1-2; 10 bases are shared with TRBD1. V trimming: 6 bases; J trimming: 8 bases; junction bases outside the gene matches: 0. Germline-derived CDR1 and CDR2 are MNHNS and SASEGT. This CDR3 has 11 residues. The CDR3 DNA sequence: TGTGCCAGCAGGACAGGGGGCGGCTACACCTTC. Encoded protein: CASRTGGGYTF.

This clonotype has a handful of counts. The V gene is TRBV24-1, the J gene TRBJ2-2; D unclear. Germline CDR1 KGHDR, CDR2 SFDVKD. V lost 9 bases, J lost 4 bases, and 5 bases lay in between. This CDR3 contains 11 residues. As DNA, the CDR3 is TGTGCCACCGAGATCACCGGGGAGCTGTTTTTT. Translating it yields CATEITGELFF.

This clonotype was seen only a few times. The V gene is TRBV6-1, the J gene TRBJ1-5; 8 nucleotides line up with TRBD1. V lost 7 bases and J lost 7; bases outside the gene matches: 6. The CDR3 is made up of 13 amino acids. Germline-derived CDR1 and CDR2 are MNHNS and SASEGT. As DNA, the CDR3 is TGTGCCAGCATACAGGGGGTAGGACAGCCCCAGCATTTT. Protein product: CASIQGVGQPQHF.

This clonotype was detected only a few times. The J gene is TRBJ2-1, the V gene TRBV19; D is unclear. Germline V gene sequence: CDR1 LNHDA, CDR2 SQIVND (reference sequence). V dropped 3 bases and J dropped 7 bases, with 13 bases sitting between them. The CDR3 totals 14 residues. The CDR3: CASSIWQSENEQFF. For the CDR3, the DNA is TGTGCCAGTAGTATTTGGCAGTCCGAGAATGAGCAGTTCTTC.